The 14 T cell receptor beta chains below come from one sample, sequenced in a study of blood T cells in healthy people across ages (dated by TCRdb to about 2015). The library came from 5' RACE. The instrument was an Illumina HiSeq 2500. A second PCR of roughly 7 to 11 cycles was performed with a sample-barcoded 5' primer and a J-beta primer mix. The raw public data were reprocessed by TCRdb itself: fastp quality trimming at Q25, MiXCR clonotype calling, in-frame beta chains only. Merged by CDR3 protein, the rows form single entries marked with the most common genes and DNA. A total of about 1.6 million distinct CDR3 sequences appear in this sample, roughly 30% of them only once. The ten largest clonotypes hold 11% of the sample. Sample: blood. These receptors originate from a woman aged 25 to 39 in good health.

The J gene is TRBJ2-7, the V gene TRBV9; possibly TRBD1 or TRBD2 for D (5 bases each). The germline V and J ends were trimmed by 4 bases and 6 bases, with 17 bases remaining between them. CDR3 length: 14 residues. Germline V gene data show CDR1 as SGDLS and CDR2 as YYNGEE. The CDR3 DNA reads as TGTGCCAGCAGCCCGGGACGGAACCTCCTCGAGCAGTACTTC. Translation gives CASSPGRNLLEQYF.

This clonotype appeared a few times. This rearrangement joins TRBV20-1 to TRBJ2-5, with 11 positions matching TRBD2. The V gene's germline CDR1 is DFQATT and CDR2 SNEGSKA (reference sequence). The V segment lost 4 bases and the J segment 5 bases; nucleotides outside the gene matches: 6. This CDR3 spans 14 amino acids. CDR3 nucleotide sequence: TGCAGTGCTATAGCGGGGGGGCGGCTGGAGACCCAGTACTTC. It codes for CSAIAGGRLETQYF.

This clonotype appeared once. The genes are TRBV12-3 or TRBV12-4 and TRBJ2-3, with TRBD1 matching 7 bases. After removal of 6 bases from V and 5 bases from J, the junction contained 8 bases not matched to a gene. CDR3 length: 14 amino acids. The CDR3, as DNA: TGTGCCAGCAGGGAAGGGGGCTCGAAAGATACGCAGTATTTT. Translated, it gives CASREGGSKDTQYF.

V gene TRBV12-3 or TRBV12-4 combines with J gene TRBJ2-2; 9 bases map to TRBD2. There are 20 residues in the CDR3. V trimming: 6 bases; J trimming: 4 bases; junction bases outside the gene matches: 21. The CDR3 here is CASSPSGTDTTPIITGELFF. The DNA for the CDR3 is TGTGCCAGCAGCCCTAGCGGGACGGATACAACCCCTATAATCACCGGGGAGCTGTTTTTT.

Worth noting for this clonotype: One base away lies a much larger clone, so this may be a sequencing read error. The rearrangement links TRBV7-6 to TRBJ2-3, with a tentative D call TRBD1 (5 bases). Between the trimmed V and J ends, which lost 4 bases and 2 bases, there was a span of 19 bases. CDR1 SGHVS and CDR2 FNYEAQ come from the germline V gene. The CDR3 is made up of 17 amino acids. CDR3 region: CASSSSLRQLDTDTQYF. The CDR3 DNA sequence: TGTGCCAGCAGCTCCTCCTTGCGACAGCTCGACACAGATACGCAGTATTTT.

This clonotype was counted a single time. The V gene is TRBV27, the J gene TRBJ2-1; D is undetermined. The V end was cut by 5 bases, the J end by 0 bases, with 14 bases between. From germline, CDR1 is MNHEY and CDR2 SMNVEV (reference sequence). The CDR3 length is 16 residues. CDR3 loop: CASSEALFRSYNEQFF. In DNA form, the CDR3 reads TGTGCCAGCAGTGAGGCGTTATTCCGCTCCTACAATGAGCAGTTCTTC.

This rearrangement joins TRBV29-1 to TRBJ2-3; possibly TRBD1 or TRBD2 for D (5 bases each). The CDR3 totals 14 residues. V lost 7 bases and J lost 3, with 17 bases in between. CDR1 and CDR2 (germline): SQVTM, ANQGSEA. CDR3 loop: CSALGAQGTDTQYF. DNA for the CDR3: TGCAGCGCCCTCGGGGCGCAGGGTACAGATACGCAGTATTTT.

In DNA, the CDR3 is TGCAGTGCTAGAGACATTAACCCCTATGGCTACACCTTC. It codes for CSARDINPYGYTF. The genes are TRBV20-1 and TRBJ1-2; no clear D. Per germline, CDR1 DFQATT and CDR2 SNEGSKA (reference sequence). The CDR3 is 13 residues long. V was cut by 0 bases and J by 4 bases, with 9 bases left in between.

This clonotype was seen only a few times. The rearrangement joins TRBV6-1 to TRBJ2-7, with unresolved D. CDR1 is MNHNS and CDR2 is SASEGT in the germline V gene. The CDR3 has 12 amino acids. V dropped 8 bases and J dropped 4 bases, with 12 bases sitting between them. DNA for the CDR3: TGTGCCAGCCCTCGCTCGGTTTACGAGCAGTACTTC. Encoded protein: CASPRSVYEQYF.

As to this clonotype: A much bigger clone sits one base away, suggesting this may be a read error. V and J are TRBV5-1 and TRBJ2-7; a possible D gene is TRBD2 (6 bases). TRBJ2-5 matches the DNA end more closely, so the J call is doubtful. This CDR3 is 14 amino acids long. Germline loops: CDR1 SGHRS, CDR2 YFSETQ. CDR3 amino acids: CASSSGGAGRTQYF. The CDR3 DNA reads TGCGCCAGCAGCTCCGGCGGGGCTGGACGGACCCAGTACTTC.

This chain uses TRBV5-5 with TRBJ2-3, with D perhaps matching TRBD2 (6 bases). V lost 4 bases, J lost 1 base, and 13 bases lay in between. Germline assignment: CDR1 SGHKS and CDR2 YYEKEE (reference sequence). The CDR3 extends over 15 amino acids. The CDR3 nucleotides are TGTGCCAGCAGCCAAGGAGGGGATGGCACAGATACGCAGTATTTT. This encodes CASSQGGDGTDTQYF.

The rearrangement uses TRBV2 and TRBJ2-3; TRBD2 matches 13 bases. Germline assignment: CDR1 SNHLY and CDR2 FYNNEI. J lost 4 bases, V lost 5 bases, and 18 bases had no gene match. The CDR3 totals 20 residues. Here the CDR3 reads CASSTTSGRAEDEVSDTQYF. The CDR3 bases are TGTGCCAGCAGTACAACTAGCGGGAGGGCCGAGGATGAGGTCTCAGATACGCAGTATTTT.

V gene TRBV20-1 combines with J gene TRBJ1-3; D is uncertain. CDR1 is DFQATT, CDR2 SNEGSKA, per germline (reference sequence). Trimming removed 6 bases from V and 3 bases from J, with 9 bases in between. This CDR3 spans 12 amino acids. The CDR3: CSAKSFGNTIYF. DNA of the CDR3: TGCAGTGCCAAGAGCTTTGGAAACACCATATATTTT.

In its sample, this clonotype was seen a few times. The rearrangement uses TRBV29-1 and TRBJ2-1; 11 positions match TRBD2. Trimming at V came to 5 bases and at J to 4 bases, leaving 25 bases not matched to a gene. The CDR3 has 21 amino acids. From germline, CDR1 is SQVTM and CDR2 ANQGSEA. The CDR3 protein is CSVTGGGVLAGVARPYNEQFF. Here the CDR3 DNA reads TGCAGCGTTACCGGAGGAGGGGTACTAGCGGGAGTCGCCCGGCCTTACAATGAGCAGTTCTTC.